This is a list of T cell receptor beta chains from one sample in a study of T cells in Graves' hyperthyroidism and ophthalmopathy. Each CDR3 protein gets one entry after TCRdb re-called the multiplex PCR reads with MiXCR. The data show approximately 400,000 distinct CDR3 sequences, around 13% seen once. Specimen: blood. The receptors were sampled from a woman aged 30 to 39 with Graves' ophthalmopathy. The CDR3 runs from the conserved cysteine through the conserved F or W. Each record gives: V gene, J gene, clone size, D gene, CDR3 DNA, CDR3 protein. The D gene is left open where the match is weak. Clone size is given for some rows only: seen once, a few or many times, or a class if the clone is expanded.

>TRBV28|TRBJ2-7|many|TRBD1
TGTGCCAGCGGGACAGACTCCTACGAGCAGTACTTC
CASGTDSYEQYF
>TRBV3-1|TRBJ1-1|many|NA
TGTGCCAGCAGCCAAGTTGGGCGGCTGAACACTGAAGCTTTCTTT
CASSQVGRLNTEAFF
>TRBV5-4|TRBJ1-3|few|TRBD1
TGTGCCAGCAGCTCCCCGGGACAGGATTATGGAAACACCATATATTTT
CASSSPGQDYGNTIYF
>TRBV28|TRBJ1-5|many|NA
TGTGCCAGCAGTTCGGACAGACCTCCAGGGCAGCCCCAGCATTTT
CASSSDRPPGQPQHF
>TRBV12-3/TRBV12-4|TRBJ1-1|many|NA
TGTGCCAGCAGTTTGGGAAGGGGATCCACTGAAGCTTTCTTT
CASSLGRGSTEAFF
>TRBV12-3/TRBV12-4|TRBJ2-1|many|NA
TGTGCCAGCAGTTTAGGGGGGGGGCTCAATGAGCAGTTCTTC
CASSLGGGLNEQFF
>TRBV18|TRBJ2-5|many|TRBD2
TGTGCCAGCTCACCTGCCCTGACTAGCGTCCAAGAGACCCAGTACTTC
CASSPALTSVQETQYF
>TRBV28|TRBJ1-5|many|NA
TGTGCCAGCAGTAGCTGGCGTATAAGTCCCCAGCATTTT
CASSSWRISPQHF
>TRBV10-2|TRBJ2-4|NA|NA
TGCGCCAGCAGTGAGTCTGAGGGAGGAAACATTCAGTACTTC
CASSESEGGNIQYF
>TRBV18|TRBJ2-3|many|NA
TGTGCCAGCTCAGTTCAGTTTGATACGCAGTATTTT
CASSVQFDTQYF
>TRBV28|TRBJ1-1|many|TRBD1
TGTGCCAGCAGCCCAGGGGGTTTGAACACTGAAGCTTTCTTT
CASSPGGLNTEAFF
>TRBV20-1|TRBJ1-6|many|NA
TGCAGTGCTAGCCCGGGGTTAGGATCACCCCTCCACTTT
CSASPGLGSPLHF
>TRBV10-2|TRBJ1-1|few|NA
TGCGCCAGCAGTGAGTCCCGGACTGAAGCTTTCTTT
CASSESRTEAFF
>TRBV14|TRBJ2-7|NA|NA
TGTGCCAGCAGCCAAGAACTAGGGTTAAGCTCCTACGAGCAGTACTTC
CASSQELGLSSYEQYF
>TRBV7-2|TRBJ2-5|many|TRBD2
TGTGCCAGCAGCTCTAGCGGGGGGACCCAAGAGACCCAGTACTTC
CASSSSGGTQETQYF
>TRBV20-1|TRBJ1-5|NA|NA
TGCAGTGCTAGCCGCGCAAGCAATCAGCCCCAGCATTTT
CSASRASNQPQHF
>TRBV19|TRBJ2-2|few|TRBD1
TGTGCCAGTAGTCCCTCCGGGACAGGGGGCTCAACGAACACCGGGGAGCTGTTTTTT
CASSPSGTGGSTNTGELFF
>TRBV6-1|TRBJ2-5|many|TRBD2
TGTGCCAGCAGTGCTTTAGCGGGGGGGCCCGAGACCCAGTACTTC
CASSALAGGPETQYF
>TRBV7-3|TRBJ2-7|NA|TRBD1
TGTGCCGGCAGCTGGAAGGGACAGGGTGGCAAGCAGTACTTC
CAGSWKGQGGKQYF
>TRBV27|TRBJ1-1|many|NA
TGTGCCAGCAGTTTATCGGGATACAAGAACACTGAAGCTTTCTTT
CASSLSGYKNTEAFF
>TRBV7-3|TRBJ2-2|few|NA
TGTGCCAGCAGCTCGGGTCTTACCGGGGAGCTGTTTTTT
CASSSGLTGELFF
>TRBV5-1|TRBJ2-4|NA|NA
TGCGCCAGCAGACTGGGGACGCGAGCCAAAAACATTCAGTACTTC
CASRLGTRAKNIQYF
>TRBV7-2|TRBJ2-1|NA|TRBD1
TGTGCCAGCAGCCCGGGACAGGGCGACAATGAGCAGTTCTTC
CASSPGQGDNEQFF
>TRBV5-5|TRBJ2-1|NA|NA
TGTGCCAGCAGCAGGACAGAAGGACTGGATTACAATGAGCAGTTCTTC
CASSRTEGLDYNEQFF
>TRBV29-1|TRBJ2-7|NA|TRBD1
TGCAGCGTTGAAGAGCAGGCTACCAGGGGGGAGCAGTACTTC
CSVEEQATRGEQYF
>TRBV20-1|TRBJ2-1|many|NA
TGCAGTGGAAAGGGGTCCTACAATGAGCAGTTCTTC
CSGKGSYNEQFF
>TRBV11-2|TRBJ2-5|many|TRBD1
TGTGCCAGCAGCTCGTTGGACAGGGGGCAAGAGACCCAGTACTTC
CASSSLDRGQETQYF
>TRBV6-1|TRBJ2-1|many|TRBD2
TGTGCCAGCAGTGCCGCAGCGGGGGGCCACAATGAGCAGTTCTTC
CASSAAAGGHNEQFF
>TRBV13|TRBJ1-5|many|TRBD1
TGTGCCAGCAGCTCCGGACAGGGCCCCTATAGCAATCAGCCCCAGCATTTT
CASSSGQGPYSNQPQHF
>TRBV12-3/TRBV12-4|TRBJ1-5|many|NA
TGTGCCAGCCTAATAGGGGGTTCGAATCAGCCCCAGCATTTT
CASLIGGSNQPQHF
>TRBV6-1|TRBJ2-3|many|TRBD1
TGTGCCAGCACCGGACAGGGGGCCGCAGATACGCAGTATTTT
CASTGQGAADTQYF
>TRBV28|TRBJ2-6|many|NA
TGTGCCAGCAGGCCCTCTGGGGCCAACGTCCTGACTTTC
CASRPSGANVLTF
>TRBV5-5|TRBJ1-2|many|NA
TGTGCCAGCAGCTTGGCCGGGCAGCCCGCTAACTATGGCTACACCTTC
CASSLAGQPANYGYTF
>TRBV3-1|TRBJ2-5|many|NA
TGTGCCAGCAGCCAAGATTTTTGGGAGACCCAGTACTTC
CASSQDFWETQYF
>TRBV7-9|TRBJ2-2|few|NA
TGTGCCGTCCTCGGGGAGCTAACAGAGGTCGGGGAGCTGTTTTTT
CAVLGELTEVGELFF
>TRBV12-3/TRBV12-4|TRBJ2-5|many|NA
TGTGCCAGCAGTTATTCGGTCAACCGGGGAGAGACCCAGTACTTC
CASSYSVNRGETQYF
>TRBV24-1|TRBJ2-7|many|NA
TGTGCCACCAGTGACGGGTCCTCCTACGAGCAGTACTTC
CATSDGSSYEQYF
>TRBV9|TRBJ2-1|many|NA
TGTGCCAGCAGCGTAGCTAAACGACAGTCCTACAATGAGCAGTTCTTC
CASSVAKRQSYNEQFF
>TRBV9|TRBJ2-3|few|NA
TGTGCCAGCAGCGCCTGGACGGCGGGCACAGATACGCAGTATTTT
CASSAWTAGTDTQYF
>TRBV9|TRBJ2-7|many|TRBD1
TGTGCCAGCAGCTTACCGGGACAGGGATCCGAGCAGTACTTC
CASSLPGQGSEQYF
>TRBV6-1|TRBJ2-3|few|NA
TGTGCCAGCAGTCCCGAGGGGTTTACTTTAAATACGCAGTATTTT
CASSPEGFTLNTQYF
>TRBV20-1|TRBJ2-1|NA|NA
TGCAGTAAGCTCTCGAGGACCACGAATGAGCAGTTCTTC
CSKLSRTTNEQFF
>TRBV7-2|TRBJ2-1|NA|NA
TGTGCCAGCAGCTACGCGGGGTCGGCCAATGAGCAGTTCTTC
CASSYAGSANEQFF
>TRBV18|TRBJ2-3|many|NA
TGTGCCAGCTCACCTTTGGGAGATACGCAGTATTTT
CASSPLGDTQYF
>TRBV3-1|TRBJ2-3|NA|TRBD2
TGTGCCAGCAGCCACTCGGCTAGCGGGAGGGCTGGAGATACGCAGTATTTT
CASSHSASGRAGDTQYF
>TRBV20-1|TRBJ2-7|many|NA
TGCAGTGCTAGTCCGGGGGTCGACTCGGAGCAGTACTTC
CSASPGVDSEQYF
>TRBV15|TRBJ2-3|many|NA
TGTGCCACCAGCAGAGTATCCCTGGGTCGAAGCACAGATACGCAGTATTTT
CATSRVSLGRSTDTQYF
>TRBV7-6|TRBJ2-2|few|NA
TGTGCCAGCAATACGAACACCGGGGAGCTGTTTTTT
CASNTNTGELFF